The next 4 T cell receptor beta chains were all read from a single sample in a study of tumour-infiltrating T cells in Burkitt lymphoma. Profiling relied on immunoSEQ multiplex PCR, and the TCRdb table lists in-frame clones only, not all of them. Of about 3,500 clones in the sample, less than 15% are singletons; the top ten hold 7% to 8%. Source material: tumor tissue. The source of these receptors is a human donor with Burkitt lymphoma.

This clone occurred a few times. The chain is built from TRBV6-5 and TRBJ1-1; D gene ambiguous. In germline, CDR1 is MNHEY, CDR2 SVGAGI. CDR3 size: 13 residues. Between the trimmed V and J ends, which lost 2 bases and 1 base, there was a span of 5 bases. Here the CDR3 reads CASSYGGNTEAFF. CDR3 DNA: TGTGCCAGCAGTTACGGCGGGAACACTGAAGCTTTCTTT.

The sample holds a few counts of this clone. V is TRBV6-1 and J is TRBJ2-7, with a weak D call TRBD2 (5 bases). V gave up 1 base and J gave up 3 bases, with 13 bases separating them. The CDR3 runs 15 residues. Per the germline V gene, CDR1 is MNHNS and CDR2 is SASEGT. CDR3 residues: CASSEEVGRDYEQYF. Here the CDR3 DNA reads TGTGCCAGCAGTGAAGAGGTGGGGAGAGACTACGAGCAGTACTTC.

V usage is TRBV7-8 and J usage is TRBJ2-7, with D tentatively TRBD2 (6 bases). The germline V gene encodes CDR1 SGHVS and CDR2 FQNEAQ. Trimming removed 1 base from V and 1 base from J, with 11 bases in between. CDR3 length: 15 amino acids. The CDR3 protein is CASSLELALSYEQYF. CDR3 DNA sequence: TGTGCCAGCAGCTTAGAACTAGCTCTTTCCTACGAGCAGTACTTC.

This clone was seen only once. CDR3 sequence reads: CASTQFGTGANVLTF. In DNA, the CDR3 is TGTGCCAGTACCCAGTTCGGAACTGGGGCCAACGTCCTGACTTTC. The rearrangement uses TRBV19 and TRBJ2-6; no definite D call. Germline CDR1 reads LNHDA; CDR2 reads SQIVND (reference sequence). V lost 7 bases and J lost 2, with 12 bases in between. The CDR3 has 15 residues.